This passage covers 32 T cell receptor beta chains from one sample sequenced in a study of blood T cell repertoires in COVID-19. Here immunoSEQ multiplex PCR was the method, and the copy in TCRdb shows in-frame clones only, minus some. The table lists 150,000 to 200,000 clones, 80% of them singletons, with approximately 5.4% in the top ten. The sequenced sample consisted of PBMCs or T cells enriched from blood (not recorded which). These receptors came from a man in his forties or fifties who had recovered from COVID-19.

This clone has a handful of counts. This specimen includes other DNA sequences encoding the same CDR3. V is TRBV10-3 and J is TRBJ1-2; TRBD1 matches at 10 bases. This CDR3 comprises 15 residues. V lost 4 bases and J lost 1; bases outside the gene matches: 3. Germline V gives CDR1 ENHRY, CDR2 SYGVKD. This CDR3 is CAISGGQGGNYGYTF. In DNA form, the CDR3 reads TGTGCCATCAGTGGTGGACAGGGGGGTAACTATGGCTACACCTTC.

The chain employs TRBV9 and TRBJ1-6; TRBD1 matches at 7 bases. CDR3 length equals 15 residues. V lost 3 bases to trimming and J lost 10 bases; unmatched junction nucleotides: 10. Germline assignment: CDR1 SGDLS and CDR2 YYNGEE. CDR3 bases: TGTGCCAGCAGCGGTCCCCGGGACAGAAAATCACCCCTCCACTTT. This encodes CASSGPRDRKSPLHF.

This chain joins TRBV24-1 and TRBJ2-5; 9 nucleotides match TRBD2. The V segment lost 4 bases and the J segment 2 bases; nucleotides outside the gene matches: 4. There are 15 residues in the CDR3. Germline loops: CDR1 KGHDR, CDR2 SFDVKD. CDR3: CATSDRLAAQETQYF. In DNA form, the CDR3 reads TGTGCCACCAGTGACCGACTAGCGGCTCAAGAGACCCAGTACTTC.

The chain employs TRBV5-4 and TRBJ1-2; D not certain. This CDR3 has 14 amino acids. Germline lookup yields CDR1 SGHNT and CDR2 YYREEE (reference sequence). V lost 0 bases, J lost 3 bases, and 9 bases lay in between. CDR3 DNA sequence: TGTGCCAGCAGCTTGGACAGTCCGTACTATGGCTACACCTTC. Its protein is CASSLDSPYYGYTF.

This clone was observed once. This chain links TRBV10-3 with TRBJ1-2; 7 bases are a match to TRBD1. CDR3 length: 13 amino acids. V was clipped by 4 bases and J by 6 bases; unmatched bases: 5. The germline gives CDR1 ENHRY, CDR2 SYGVKD. The CDR3 DNA follows: TGTGCCATCAGTGGAACAGGGGCTGATGGCTACACCTTC. Protein: CAISGTGADGYTF.

The CDR3 here is CASSLLRGGTEAFF. As DNA, the CDR3 is TGTGCCAGCAGCTTGTTAAGAGGGGGCACTGAAGCTTTCTTT. The chain carries TRBV5-6 and TRBJ1-1, with D possibly TRBD1 on 6 matching bases. Germline CDR1 reads SGHDT; CDR2 reads YYEEEE. The CDR3 is made up of 14 amino acids. The V end lost 1 base, the J end lost 4 bases, and 11 bases lay between the germline ends.

The chain combines TRBV12-5 with TRBJ2-7; 10 bases line up with TRBD1. The CDR3 covers 16 residues. Per the germline V gene, CDR1 is LGHNT and CDR2 is FRNRAP. Losses at the gene ends were 0 bases for V and 6 bases for J; bases not matched to a gene: 8. The CDR3 region has the DNA TGTGCTAGTGGTTTGGTAAGACGGGACAGGGGAACCGAGCAGTACTTC. Translating it yields CASGLVRRDRGTEQYF.

The rearrangement links TRBV5-6 to TRBJ1-4, with TRBD1 as a possible D gene (5 bases). The V gene lost 1 base and the J gene lost 7 bases, with 11 bases spanning the gap. CDR1 is SGHDT and CDR2 is YYEEEE in the germline V gene. The CDR3 is made up of 14 amino acids. CDR3: CASSLTGGSEKLFF. CDR3 sequence (DNA): TGTGCCAGCAGCTTGACGGGGGGGAGTGAAAAACTGTTTTTT.

In DNA, the CDR3 is TGCAGCGCCTGGACTAGCGGGGTTAAGAATGAGCAGTTCTTC. Encoded protein: CSAWTSGVKNEQFF. This chain uses TRBV29-1 with TRBJ2-1, with TRBD2 matching 12 bases. The junction had 8 bases not matched to a gene; V was cut back by 7 bases and J by 7 bases. CDR3 size: 14 residues. In germline, CDR1 is SQVTM, CDR2 ANQGSEA.

The chain is built from TRBV6-1 and TRBJ1-2, with D maybe TRBD1 (5 bases). Germline V lookup: CDR1 MNHNS, CDR2 SASEGT. This CDR3 has 13 amino acids. Deletions cut 3 bases from V and 0 bases from J, with 5 bases between. CDR3 in DNA: TGTGCCAGCAGTGAGACAGCTAACTATGGCTACACCTTC. Amino acids: CASSETANYGYTF.

This clone was seen at least ten times. The gene calls are TRBV7-9 and TRBJ1-2; D ambiguous. V dropped 3 bases and J dropped 5 bases, with 7 bases sitting between them. Germline assignment: CDR1 SEHNR and CDR2 FQNEAQ (reference sequence). The CDR3 covers 12 residues. The CDR3, as DNA: TGTGCCAGCAGCTTCACACAGTATGGCTACACCTTC. Translating gives CASSFTQYGYTF. Looking up the rest from reference TRBV7-9 and TRBJ1-2 gives the full variable domain: DTGVSQNPRHKITKRGQNVTFRCDPISEHNRLYWYRQTLGQGPEFLTYFQNEAQLEKSRLLSDRFSAERPKGSFSTLEIQRTEQGDSAMYLCASSFTQYGYTFGSGTRLTVV.

The chain is built from TRBV5-6 and TRBJ1-1; TRBD1 agrees at 8 bases. Germline V CDR1 and CDR2: SGHDT, YYEEEE. The trim removed 2 bases at V and 4 bases at J, leaving 4 bases unmatched. The CDR3 has 14 residues. CDR3 coding DNA: TGTGCCAGCAGCTTAGGACAGGGCCCCACTGAAGCTTTCTTT. This sequence encodes CASSLGQGPTEAFF.

The chain couples TRBV3-1 (or the pseudogene TRBV3-2) to TRBJ1-2; the D gene is possibly TRBD1 (5 bases). The CDR3 is 15 amino acids. V was trimmed by 3 bases and J by 2 bases, leaving 13 bases between them. Germline values: CDR1 LGHDT, CDR2 YNNKEL (reference sequence). CDR3 bases: TGTGCCAGCAGCCATAAGTCAGGGCACAACTATGGCTACACCTTC. This encodes CASSHKSGHNYGYTF.

The J gene is TRBJ1-6, the V gene TRBV2; 8 positions agree with TRBD1. The CDR3 has 15 amino acids. Unmatched junction bases numbered 4, after V lost 1 base and J lost 8 bases. Germline CDR1 reads SNHLY; CDR2 reads FYNNEI. The CDR3 is CASSEGDRFHSPLHF. CDR3 in DNA: TGTGCCAGCAGTGAAGGGGACAGGTTCCATTCACCCCTCCACTTT. Full variable domain (rest looked up from reference TRBV2 and TRBJ1-6): EPEVTQTPSHQVTQMGQEVILRCVPISNHLYFYWYRQILGQKVEFLVSFYNNEISEKSEIFDDQFSVERPDGSNFTLKIRSTKLEDSAMYFCASSEGDRFHSPLHFGNGTRLTVT.

This clone appeared a single time. The rearrangement uses TRBV12-3 or TRBV12-4 and TRBJ2-1; no clear D. The V and J ends lost 3 bases and 10 bases respectively, with 13 bases between them. The CDR3 runs to 13 residues. The CDR3 DNA reads as TGTGCCAGCAGTTTCAGACTTCCCCAAGAGCAGTTCTTC. Protein product: CASSFRLPQEQFF.

The V call is TRBV7-6, the J call TRBJ2-7, with D possibly TRBD2 on 6 matching bases. The CDR3 is 13 residues long. CDR1 and CDR2 (germline): SGHVS, FNYEAQ. This CDR3 is CARRGRCSYEQYF. CDR3 nucleotides: TGTGCAAGGCGAGGGAGGTGCTCCTACGAGCAGTACTTC.

In this sample, this clone turned up a few times. The V gene is TRBV10-3, the J gene TRBJ2-5; the match to TRBD1 covers 8 bases. The trim removed 0 bases at V and 3 bases at J, leaving 6 bases unmatched. Germline-derived CDR1 and CDR2 are ENHRY and SYGVKD. The CDR3 is 16 amino acids. Here the CDR3 reads CAISESRQGAKETQYF. The CDR3 DNA is TGTGCCATCAGTGAGTCTAGGCAGGGGGCTAAAGAGACCCAGTACTTC.

V usage is TRBV30 and J usage is TRBJ1-1; 8 bases agree with TRBD1. Losses at the gene ends were 5 bases for V and 4 bases for J; bases not matched to a gene: 12. The germline V gene encodes CDR1 GTSNPN and CDR2 SVGIG (reference sequence). The CDR3 is 15 amino acids. The CDR3 DNA reads TGTGCCTGGTCGAATTTGGGACAGGCATCCACTGAAGCTTTCTTT. Its protein is CAWSNLGQASTEAFF.

This rearrangement joins TRBV2 to TRBJ1-2, with D maybe TRBD1 (5 bases). Between the trimmed V and J ends, which lost 7 bases and 4 bases, there was a span of 16 bases. The germline V gene encodes CDR1 SNHLY and CDR2 FYNNEI. The length of the CDR3 is 14 residues. The CDR3 protein is CASTGAQVGYGYTF. CDR3 in DNA: TGTGCCAGCACTGGGGCACAGGTCGGCTATGGCTACACCTTC. The complete variable domain, with remaining parts taken from reference TRBV2 and TRBJ1-2, reads EPEVTQTPSHQVTQMGQEVILRCVPISNHLYFYWYRQILGQKVEFLVSFYNNEISEKSEIFDDQFSVERPDGSNFTLKIRSTKLEDSAMYFCASTGAQVGYGYTFGSGTRLTVV.

This clone has only a few counts. This sequence joins TRBV28 and TRBJ1-2; D is unclear. Germline assignment: CDR1 MDHEN and CDR2 SYDVKM. This CDR3 contains 14 residues. V was pared by 3 bases and J by 4 bases, with 12 bases between. CDR3 amino acids: CASSLELGGYGYTF. The CDR3, as DNA: TGTGCCAGCAGTTTGGAGTTAGGAGGCTATGGCTACACCTTC.

V gene TRBV28 combines with J gene TRBJ1-2, with D unclear. Trimming shortened V by 6 bases and J by 1 base, and 6 bases separated the two germline ends. Germline CDR1 MDHEN, CDR2 SYDVKM. The CDR3 runs to 12 residues. The CDR3: CASSTNNYGYTF. CDR3 in DNA: TGTGCCAGCAGCACTAATAACTATGGCTACACCTTC.

The V gene is TRBV7-9, the J gene TRBJ2-5, with D perhaps matching TRBD2 (5 bases). Trimming pared 5 bases from V and 1 base from J, leaving 8 bases between. CDR1 and CDR2 (germline): SEHNR, FQNEAQ (reference sequence). The CDR3 is 13 amino acids. CDR3 in amino acids: CASSVRVQETQYF. As DNA, the CDR3 is TGTGCCAGCAGCGTGAGGGTCCAAGAGACCCAGTACTTC. The whole variable domain, filled in from reference TRBV7-9 and TRBJ2-5, reads DTGVSQNPRHKITKRGQNVTFRCDPISEHNRLYWYRQTLGQGPEFLTYFQNEAQLEKSRLLSDRFSAERPKGSFSTLEIQRTEQGDSAMYLCASSVRVQETQYFGPGTRLLVL.

The CDR3 region is CASGFGEALPGETQYF. For the CDR3, the DNA is TGTGCTAGTGGTTTCGGTGAGGCCTTGCCTGGGGAGACCCAGTACTTC. The rearrangement uses TRBV12-5 and TRBJ2-5; no clear D gene. Per germline, CDR1 LGHNT and CDR2 FRNRAP. The V and J ends lost 3 bases and 5 bases respectively, with 19 bases between them. This CDR3 contains 16 residues. Full variable domain (missing parts from reference TRBV12-5 and TRBJ2-5): DARVTQTPRHKVTEMGQEVTMRCQPILGHNTVFWYRQTMMQGLELLAYFRNRAPLDDSGMPKDRFSAEMPDATLATLKIQPSEPRDSAVYFCASGFGEALPGETQYFGPGTRLLVL.

The V gene is TRBV30, the J gene TRBJ1-3, with D unclear. Between the trimmed V and J ends, which lost 4 bases and 3 bases, there was a span of 13 bases. This CDR3 has 14 amino acids. Germline V gene lookup returns CDR1 GTSNPN and CDR2 SVGIG (reference sequence). The CDR3, as DNA: TGTGCCTGGATGGGGAGCCAAGTTGGAAACACCATATATTTT. Protein: CAWMGSQVGNTIYF.

This clone was detected only once. This sequence joins TRBV13 and TRBJ1-3; possible D gene TRBD1, 6 bases. The CDR3 sequence is 16 residues long. Germline values: CDR1 PRHDT, CDR2 FYEKMQ (reference sequence). The V gene lost 0 bases and the J gene lost 2 bases, with 11 bases spanning the gap. The CDR3 coding sequence is TGTGCCAGCAGCTTAGGCCGAGGACAGACTGGAAACACCATATATTTT. It translates to CASSLGRGQTGNTIYF.

The J gene is TRBJ2-1, the V gene TRBV3-1 (or the pseudogene TRBV3-2), with 11 bases that match TRBD2. Germline CDR1 and CDR2: LGHDT and YNNKEL (reference sequence). J was trimmed by 5 bases and V by 6 bases; bases with no gene match: 0. The CDR3 has 13 amino acids. Here the CDR3 reads CASRGLADNEQFF. In DNA, the CDR3 is TGTGCCAGCAGGGGACTAGCGGACAATGAGCAGTTCTTC.

This clone occurred a few times. The rearrangement uses TRBV5-1 and TRBJ1-1, with D tentatively TRBD1 (6 bases). The CDR3 has 16 amino acids. The V end lost 7 bases, the J end lost 5 bases, and 24 bases lay between the germline ends. Per germline, CDR1 SGHRS and CDR2 YFSETQ. CDR3 sequence: CASSDQPGGARTEAFF. The CDR3 DNA reads as TGCGCCAGCTCTGATCAACCGGGGGGCGCGCGGACTGAAGCTTTCTTT.

The gene calls are TRBV12-5 and TRBJ1-1, with 8 bases identical to TRBD1. V lost 0 bases, J lost 6 bases, and 9 bases stayed unmatched. The CDR3 runs to 16 residues. Germline assignment: CDR1 LGHNT and CDR2 FRNRAP. The CDR3 nucleotides read TGTGCTAGTGGTTTGGTGTTGGGACAGGCCCACCCTGAAGCTTTCTTT. Amino acids: CASGLVLGQAHPEAFF.

In this sample, this clone turned up a few times. The J gene is TRBJ2-7, the V gene TRBV6-5; 9 bases fit TRBD1. This CDR3 is built from 13 residues. Germline CDR1 and CDR2: MNHEY and SVGAGI. The junction had 8 bases not matched to a gene; V was cut back by 8 bases and J by 6 bases. The CDR3 loop is CASGGQGSPEQYF. DNA for the CDR3: TGTGCCAGCGGCGGACAGGGGTCTCCCGAGCAGTACTTC.

The chain joins TRBV2 to TRBJ1-2, with D perhaps TRBD1 (6 bases). The CDR3 consists of 12 residues. V lost 6 bases and J lost 6, with 11 bases in between. Germline V lookup: CDR1 SNHLY, CDR2 FYNNEI. The CDR3 bases are TGTGCCAGCAGGGCAGGGGATAATGGCTACACCTTC. Its protein is CASRAGDNGYTF.

The CDR3 protein is CASSPFETVGNTEAFF. CDR3 in DNA: TGTGCCAGCTCACCCTTTGAGACAGTTGGGAACACTGAAGCTTTCTTT. This chain joins TRBV18 and TRBJ1-1; TRBD1 is a possible D gene (5 bases). Germline values: CDR1 KGHSH, CDR2 LQKENI. Trimming took 3 bases from V and 1 from J, leaving 15 bases between them. CDR3 length: 16 amino acids.

This clone has only a few counts. This chain links TRBV7-9 with TRBJ2-7, with no clear D. The V end lost 5 bases, the J end lost 5 bases, and 16 bases lay between the germline ends. The V gene's germline CDR1 is SEHNR and CDR2 FQNEAQ (reference sequence). This CDR3 is 14 amino acids long. CDR3 in DNA: TGTGCCAGCAGCCAGTCCCCCAGCGCACACGAGCAGTACGTC. It translates to CASSQSPSAHEQYV.